The 32 T cell receptor beta chains in this list originate from one sample, sequenced in a study of spatial heterogeneity in lung cancer. Time point defined: sample taken at primary tumor resection. TCRdb redid the calling of the 5' RACE reads with MiXCR, one entry per CDR3 protein. This table holds about 22,000 distinct CDR3 sequences, more than 8% found once. Findings and limits, study-wide: Intratumoral expanded alpha and beta TCR counts were found to track tumor mutation counts.

These receptors have no identified antigens. The sequencing here drew on lung tumor tissue, taken at surgery. These receptors all stem from a male donor with early-stage non-small cell lung cancer.

By frequency in the sample, this clonotype is medium-sized. The rearrangement joins TRBV9 to TRBJ1-1, with D uncertain. This CDR3 comprises 14 residues. The V gene lost 4 bases and the J gene lost 2 bases, with 12 bases spanning the gap. Looked up from germline, CDR1 is SGDLS and CDR2 is YYNGEE. In nucleotides, the CDR3 is TGTGCCAGCAGCACTCAGGCCCTTAACACTGAAGCTTTCTTT. Its translation: CASSTQALNTEAFF.

This clonotype was recorded a few times. This chain connects TRBV19 to TRBJ2-3; D possibly corresponds to TRBD2 (6 bases). This CDR3 has 15 residues. Germline CDR1 and CDR2: LNHDA and SQIVND (reference sequence). Trimming stripped 6 bases from V and 2 bases from J, with 15 bases between. CDR3 protein: CASSPAGSYTDTQYF. The DNA of the CDR3 is TGTGCCAGTAGCCCCGCGGGGTCGTACACAGATACGCAGTATTTT.

V is TRBV2 and J is TRBJ2-6, with a tentative D call TRBD1 (6 bases). Trimming cost V 8 bases and J 0 bases, with 17 bases left between them. The CDR3 length is 17 residues. Per germline, CDR1 SNHLY and CDR2 FYNNEI. As DNA, the CDR3 is TGTGCCAGCTTAGCAGGGGCCGGAAACTCTGGGGCCAACGTCCTGACTTTC. As protein: CASLAGAGNSGANVLTF.

This clonotype was seen at least ten times. The chain employs TRBV4-2 and TRBJ2-3, with no clear D. Germline assignment: CDR1 LGHNA and CDR2 YNFKEQ. Deletions cut 0 bases from V and 0 bases from J, with 13 bases between. The CDR3 has 17 residues. The CDR3 DNA is TGTGCCAGCAGCCAAGAGGGCAGTATTTTAAGCACAGATACGCAGTATTTT. Its translation: CASSQEGSILSTDTQYF.

This clonotype was seen many times. The chain has TRBV2 and TRBJ1-2, with 7 bases fitting TRBD1. Germline V gene data show CDR1 as SNHLY and CDR2 as FYNNEI. The CDR3 totals 15 residues. The V segment lost 1 base and the J segment 0 bases; nucleotides outside the gene matches: 2. The CDR3 region is CASSEERGPNYGYTF. The CDR3 DNA sequence: TGTGCCAGCAGTGAAGAAAGGGGGCCTAACTATGGCTACACCTTC.

This clonotype was detected ten times or more. The rearrangement joins TRBV20-1 to TRBJ2-7; D may be TRBD1 (5 bases). This CDR3 has 11 amino acids. Trimming removed 4 bases at V and 1 base at J, with 5 bases between. CDR1 and CDR2 (germline): DFQATT, SNEGSKA (reference sequence). The CDR3 loop is CSATGSYEQYF. The CDR3 nucleotides read TGCAGTGCTACAGGGTCCTACGAGCAGTACTTC.

This clonotype was recorded only once. This chain joins TRBV7-9 and TRBJ2-7; the D gene is possibly TRBD1 (5 bases). V lost 4 bases and J lost 3, with 10 bases in between. The CDR3 contains 13 residues. Germline V CDR1 and CDR2: SEHNR, FQNEAQ (reference sequence). The CDR3 spells CASSSTVNYEQYF. DNA of the CDR3: TGTGCCAGCAGCTCGACAGTGAACTACGAGCAGTACTTC.

This clonotype has a count of ten or more. The chain has TRBV7-2 and TRBJ1-6, with D uncertain. The germline V gene has CDR1 SGHTA and CDR2 FQGNSA. V was cut by 1 base and J by 10 bases, with 5 bases left in between. The CDR3 extends over 12 amino acids. CDR3 sequence reads: CASSLVRSPLHF. The CDR3 DNA is TGTGCCAGCAGCTTAGTTAGATCACCCCTCCACTTT.

V gene TRBV7-8 combines with J gene TRBJ2-1, with 8 bases matching TRBD2. The germline gives CDR1 SGHVS, CDR2 FQNEAQ. The length of the CDR3 is 15 residues. V dropped 5 bases and J dropped 3; count of bases not matched to a gene: 6. The CDR3 sequence is CASSPGGQGYNEQFF. In DNA, the CDR3 is TGTGCCAGCAGCCCGGGGGGGCAGGGCTACAATGAGCAGTTCTTC.

The table lists this clonotype with many counts. The CDR3 reads CASSLSPWGKLFF. The CDR3 nucleotides read TGTGCCAGCAGTTTATCCCCCTGGGGAAAACTGTTTTTT. This rearrangement joins TRBV28 to TRBJ1-4; D unclear. CDR3 length: 13 amino acids. The germline CDR1 and CDR2 sequences are MDHEN and SYDVKM. Between the trimmed V and J ends, which lost 1 base and 10 bases, there was a span of 10 bases.

V and J are TRBV7-2 and TRBJ2-7; D is perhaps TRBD2 (5 bases). The V end lost 5 bases, the J end lost 3 bases, and 14 bases lay between the germline ends. Germline values: CDR1 SGHTA, CDR2 FQGNSA. The CDR3 length is 14 residues. CDR3 residues: CASSGRAGFYEQYF. The DNA for the CDR3 is TGTGCCAGCAGCGGTCGGGCGGGCTTCTACGAGCAGTACTTC.

This clonotype was seen repeatedly, ten times or more. The rearrangement joins TRBV7-2 to TRBJ1-5; no definite D call. The CDR3 consists of 13 residues. Trimming removed 2 bases from V and 7 bases from J, with 9 bases in between. From germline, CDR1 is SGHTA and CDR2 FQGNSA. The CDR3 bases are TGTGCCAGCAGCTTAAAGTTCGGCCAGCCCCAGCATTTT. Its translation is CASSLKFGQPQHF.

This rearrangement joins TRBV6-6 to TRBJ1-5; D call uncertain. CDR3 size: 13 residues. The germline V and J ends were trimmed by 8 bases and 4 bases, with 12 bases remaining between them. Germline V gene sequence: CDR1 MNHNY, CDR2 SVGAGI (reference sequence). The CDR3: CASGVIRNQPQHF. The DNA for the CDR3 is TGTGCCAGCGGGGTGATCCGGAATCAGCCCCAGCATTTT.

This clonotype was counted only a few times. The J gene is TRBJ2-1, the V gene TRBV29-1, with 10 bases matching TRBD1. The CDR3 totals 14 residues. The V gene's germline CDR1 is SQVTM and CDR2 ANQGSEA. Trimming at V came to 4 bases and at J to 5 bases, leaving 5 bases not matched to a gene. The CDR3 loop reads CSVVGTGVNNEQFF. In DNA, the CDR3 is TGCAGCGTTGTCGGGACAGGGGTTAACAATGAGCAGTTCTTC.

This clonotype has a count of ten or more. This chain joins TRBV2 and TRBJ2-2; TRBD1 matches 7 bases. Germline V gives CDR1 SNHLY, CDR2 FYNNEI. Losses at the gene ends were 5 bases for V and 3 bases for J; bases not matched to a gene: 3. The CDR3 extends over 14 amino acids. CDR3 region: CASSTGTDTGELFF. Here the CDR3 DNA reads TGTGCCAGCAGTACCGGGACAGACACCGGGGAGCTGTTTTTT.

The rearrangement links TRBV7-9 to TRBJ2-5; TRBD2 might be the D (6 bases). The CDR3 spans 14 residues. Germline-derived CDR1 and CDR2 are SEHNR and FQNEAQ (reference sequence). Deletions cut 0 bases from V and 5 bases from J, with 10 bases between. CDR3 in amino acids: CASSLAGGDETQYF. CDR3 bases: TGTGCCAGCAGCTTAGCCGGAGGGGACGAGACCCAGTACTTC.

The chain is built from TRBV7-9 and TRBJ2-1, with D hard to call. This CDR3 has 14 amino acids. V gave up 7 bases and J gave up 0 bases, with 10 bases separating them. Germline loops: CDR1 SEHNR, CDR2 FQNEAQ (reference sequence). CDR3 bases: TGTGCCAGCACTCATTTAAGCTCCTACAATGAGCAGTTCTTC. Translating it yields CASTHLSSYNEQFF.

This clonotype was seen repeatedly, ten times or more. The rearrangement links TRBV2 to TRBJ1-5, with D hard to call. Per the germline V gene, CDR1 is SNHLY and CDR2 is FYNNEI. V lost 6 bases and J lost 7, with 16 bases in between. The CDR3 extends over 14 amino acids. CDR3 bases: TGTGCCAGCAGCCGCAGCGAAGGGCGGCAGCCCCAGCATTTT. Translated: CASSRSEGRQPQHF.

This clonotype was picked up many times. The DNA for the CDR3 is TGCAGTGCTAGAGTTTGGGACAGGGGCTTTTCGAATTCACCCCTCCACTTT. As protein: CSARVWDRGFSNSPLHF. The chain is built from TRBV20-1 and TRBJ1-6, with 10 bases that match TRBD1. The length of the CDR3 is 17 residues. Germline V gene sequence: CDR1 DFQATT, CDR2 SNEGSKA (reference sequence). V was pared by 1 base and J by 7 bases, with 10 bases of the junction left unmatched.

About this clonotype itself: The junction departs from germline at one end; a sequencing error may be responsible. The rearrangement links TRBV7-6 to TRBJ2-3, with D perhaps TRBD1 (5 bases). CDR1 is SGHVS, CDR2 FNYEAQ, per germline. This CDR3 is built from 17 residues. The CDR3 DNA reads TGTACCAGCAGCTACCCCCGCCAGGGAAGGGACACAGATACGCAGTATTTT. Protein: CTSSYPRQGRDTDTQYF. Full variable domain (remainder filled in from reference TRBV7-6 and TRBJ2-3): GAGVSQSPRYKVTKRGQDVALRCDPISGHVSLYWYRQALGQGPEFLTYFNYEAQQDKSGLPNDRFSAERPEGSISTLTIQRTEQRDSAMYRCTSSYPRQGRDTDTQYFGPGTRLTVL.

Judged by abundance, this clonotype is medium-sized. The V and J genes are TRBV5-6 and TRBJ1-5; 10 bases fit TRBD1. The CDR3 contains 16 residues. Germline V gene sequence: CDR1 SGHDT, CDR2 YYEEEE. After removal of 4 bases from V and 2 bases from J, the junction contained 6 bases not matched to a gene. CDR3 in amino acids: CASSRRDRGGNQPQHF. DNA of the CDR3: TGTGCCAGCAGCCGCCGGGACAGGGGCGGCAATCAGCCCCAGCATTTT.

The table lists this clonotype with many counts. J is TRBJ2-4 and V is TRBV6-2 or TRBV6-3; unclear D gene. CDR3 length: 14 residues. V dropped 3 bases and J dropped 0 bases, with 6 bases sitting between them. Germline V gene sequence: CDR1 MNHEY, CDR2 SVGEGT. DNA for the CDR3: TGTGCCAGCAGTTATAATCTAGCCAAAAACATTCAGTACTTC. Its translation is CASSYNLAKNIQYF.

The chain joins TRBV4-2 to TRBJ2-2; D could derive from TRBD1 or TRBD2 (7 bases each). The CDR3 totals 15 residues. Germline V gene data show CDR1 as LGHNA and CDR2 as YNFKEQ. V lost 0 bases, J lost 7 bases, and 12 bases lay in between. The CDR3 nucleotides read TGTGCCAGCAGCCAAGACCAGGGGGAGGGCGGGGAGCTGTTTTTT. It codes for CASSQDQGEGGELFF.

V and J are TRBV28 and TRBJ2-7; 9 bases line up with TRBD1. V lost 7 bases, J lost 4 bases, and 2 bases stayed unmatched. The CDR3 sequence is 12 residues long. Germline CDR1 and CDR2: MDHEN and SYDVKM. Written as DNA, the CDR3 is TGTGCCAGCAAGGACAGGGGATACGAGCAGTACTTC. It yields the protein CASKDRGYEQYF.

The CDR3 here is CASSFRREQYF. DNA for the CDR3: TGTGCCAGCAGCTTCAGACGCGAGCAGTACTTC. The chain links TRBV11-1 to TRBJ2-7; D gene ambiguous. The CDR3 has 11 amino acids. Trimming took off 3 bases at V and 6 bases at J, with 6 bases between the two ends. Per germline, CDR1 SGHAT and CDR2 FQDESV (reference sequence).

This clonotype was seen more than once but under ten times. The rearrangement joins TRBV4-2 to TRBJ2-4, with a tentative D call TRBD1 (5 bases). Trimming stripped 3 bases from V and 4 bases from J, with 10 bases between. CDR3 size: 14 residues. Germline-derived CDR1 and CDR2 are LGHNA and YNFKEQ. In nucleotides, the CDR3 is TGTGCCAGCAGCCAGACAGAGAGTAAAAACATTCAGTACTTC. Translating it yields CASSQTESKNIQYF.

This clonotype was detected many times. The chain uses TRBV28 and TRBJ1-5, with TRBD1 as a possible D gene (6 bases). The V end lost 5 bases, the J end lost 2 bases, and 19 bases lay between the germline ends. This CDR3 spans 17 amino acids. CDR1 is MDHEN and CDR2 is SYDVKM in the germline V gene. The CDR3 region is CASSPPGLSGGNQPQHF. CDR3 coding DNA: TGTGCCAGCAGTCCCCCGGGACTATCAGGGGGCAATCAGCCCCAGCATTTT.

This clonotype has a handful of counts. This chain links TRBV12-3 or TRBV12-4 with TRBJ1-2; no clear D. The CDR3 runs 12 residues. V was pared by 10 bases and J by 6 bases, with 15 bases between. The CDR3 DNA is TGTGCCACCGGGAGAGGGATCAATGGCTACACCTTC. Amino acids: CATGRGINGYTF.

The rearrangement joins TRBV6-2 or TRBV6-3 to TRBJ2-7; D perhaps matches TRBD1 (5 bases). CDR1 and CDR2 from the germline V gene are MNHEY and SVGEGT. Trimming took 2 bases from V and 1 from J, leaving 9 bases between them. The CDR3 contains 14 residues. Here the CDR3 DNA reads TGTGCCAGCAGTTACGACAGTTCGTCCTACGAGCAGTACTTC. Its protein is CASSYDSSSYEQYF.

There are a few counts of this clonotype. The chain recombines TRBV9 with TRBJ1-1, with D unclear. Trimming stripped 0 bases from V and 4 bases from J, with 7 bases between. The CDR3 extends over 13 amino acids. Per germline, CDR1 SGDLS and CDR2 YYNGEE. The chain's CDR3 is CASSVDGPTEAFF. The CDR3, as DNA: TGTGCCAGCAGCGTAGACGGGCCCACTGAAGCTTTCTTT.

This clonotype was counted ten times or more. The chain recombines TRBV9 with TRBJ2-5; D is undetermined. The CDR3 consists of 15 residues. The germline V and J ends were trimmed by 0 bases and 6 bases, with 15 bases remaining between them. Germline lookup yields CDR1 SGDLS and CDR2 YYNGEE. CDR3 amino acids: CASSVDNRTRKTQYF. CDR3 coding DNA: TGTGCCAGCAGCGTAGACAATCGAACGAGGAAGACCCAGTACTTC.

This clonotype was observed many times. The V call is TRBV5-4, the J call TRBJ2-2, with a weak D call TRBD1 (6 bases). Between the trimmed V and J ends, which lost 0 bases and 7 bases, there was a span of 10 bases. From germline, CDR1 is SGHNT and CDR2 YYREEE (reference sequence). CDR3 length equals 14 residues. CDR3 sequence reads: CASSLVKDSGELFF. CDR3 nucleotide sequence: TGTGCCAGCAGCTTGGTCAAGGACAGCGGGGAGCTGTTTTTT.